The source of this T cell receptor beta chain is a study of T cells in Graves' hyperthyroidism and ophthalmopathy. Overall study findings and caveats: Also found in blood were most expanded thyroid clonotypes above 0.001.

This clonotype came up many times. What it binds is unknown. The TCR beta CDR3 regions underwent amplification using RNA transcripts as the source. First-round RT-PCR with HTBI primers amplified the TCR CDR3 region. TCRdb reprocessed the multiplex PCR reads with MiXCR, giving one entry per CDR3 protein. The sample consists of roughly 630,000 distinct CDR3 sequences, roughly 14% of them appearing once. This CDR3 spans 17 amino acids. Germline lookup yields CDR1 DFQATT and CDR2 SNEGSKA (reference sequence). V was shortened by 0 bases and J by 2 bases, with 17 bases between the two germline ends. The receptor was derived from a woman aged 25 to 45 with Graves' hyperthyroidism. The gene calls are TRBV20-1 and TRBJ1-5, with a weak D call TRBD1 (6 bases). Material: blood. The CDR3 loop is CSAREEGVGVGNQPQHF. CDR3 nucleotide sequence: TGCAGTGCTAGAGAGGAGGGGGTGGGGGTAGGCAATCAGCCCCAGCATTTT.